What follows is one T cell receptor beta chain and its context. The table lists this clone with a few counts. The specificity of this receptor is unknown. No qualities accompany the bases; no much larger clone lies one base away. V is clipped by 3 bases and J by 1 base, and the sequence between their germline boundaries is 12 bases long. Reading the germline V gene (reference sequence) gives CDR1 LNHDA and CDR2 SQIVND. The CDR3 measures 15 amino acids from cysteine to phenylalanine. Solely the CDR3 DNA is kept, with 45 bases framed from the first base. Whole blood was collected in K2EDTA tubes by collaborating institutions according to the institutions' own protocols. For TCRbeta analysis, collaborators shipped samples in one of three forms: frozen whole blood, isolated PBMCs, or DNA extracted from either of those sample types. The immunoSEQ Assay, a bias-controlled multiplex PCR, was used to amplify TCRbeta CDR3 regions from genomic DNA. As for the authors' bioinformatics: Nucleated cell counts per sample were estimated from amplification of reference gene primers within the assay. To quantify the absolute abundance of each unique TCRbeta CDR3 rearrangement, sequence reads were collapsed and filtered. For each sample, productive Simpson clonality was calculated as the square root of Simpson's diversity index over productive rearrangements. TCRdb retrieved this table from immuneACCESS and kept in-frame rearrangements only. Not all clones are present; in checked studies, unresolved V genes account for under half, and no reason is known for the remainder. D and trimming were read from the DNA, whereas the V and J calls and clone size are those reported in that table. The sample records about 70,000 clones, roughly four fifths of which are singletons. The ten top clones hold approximately 1.9% of the sample.

This specimen comes from a study of blood T cell repertoires in COVID-19 (dated by TCRdb to about 2020). Study-wide context: Samples from collaborators originated in the United States, Italy and Spain and spanned both the acute and convalescent phases of COVID-19. The material from the prospective study consisted of cDNA or gDNA derived from T cells, B-cell-depleted T cells, or PBMCs. The dataset comprised deeply sampled blood TCRbeta repertoires from subjects exposed to, actively infected with, or recovered from COVID-19. The repertoires were released in a freely available public database meant as a resource for research on the immune response to SARS-CoV-2. Samples came from the ongoing ImmuneRACE study (first 160 participants) plus 1,254 subjects from 6 global collaborators. Nearly every sample came with metadata listing a de-identified subject ID, COVID-19 status, age in years and sex. Where HLA class I and class II types were available, the types were taken from metadata supplied by the sample provider, not from assay-based typing.

The full study reports these points: The quantity of clinical and demographic metadata differed by source and by participant and was supplied without curation.

The rearranged segments are TRBV19 and TRBJ1-1; the D gene remains uncertain. This receptor was obtained from a woman aged 55-69 years with acute or convalescent COVID-19. Sequenced sample: peripheral blood. The CDR3 protein: CASSIWRIENTEAFF. The nucleotide sequence reads as follows: TGTGCCAGTAGTATCTGGAGGATTGAGAACACTGAAGCTTTCTTT. The entire variable domain, with the stretches around the CDR3 drawn from the reference TRBV19 and TRBJ1-1 proteins, is DGGITQSPKYLFRKEGQNVTLSCEQNLNHDAMYWYRQDPGQGLRLIYYSQIVNDFQKGDIAEGYSVSREKKESFPLTVTSAQKNPTAFYLCASSIWRIENTEAFFGQGTRLTVV.